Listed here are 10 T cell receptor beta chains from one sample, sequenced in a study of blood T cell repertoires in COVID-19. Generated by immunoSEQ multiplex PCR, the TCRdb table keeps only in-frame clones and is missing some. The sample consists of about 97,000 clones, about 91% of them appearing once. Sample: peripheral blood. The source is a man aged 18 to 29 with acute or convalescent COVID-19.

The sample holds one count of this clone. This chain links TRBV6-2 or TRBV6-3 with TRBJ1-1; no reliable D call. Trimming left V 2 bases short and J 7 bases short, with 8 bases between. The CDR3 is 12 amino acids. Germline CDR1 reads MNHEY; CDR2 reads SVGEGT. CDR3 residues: CASSYQGLEAFF. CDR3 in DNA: TGTGCCAGCAGTTACCAAGGACTTGAAGCTTTCTTT.

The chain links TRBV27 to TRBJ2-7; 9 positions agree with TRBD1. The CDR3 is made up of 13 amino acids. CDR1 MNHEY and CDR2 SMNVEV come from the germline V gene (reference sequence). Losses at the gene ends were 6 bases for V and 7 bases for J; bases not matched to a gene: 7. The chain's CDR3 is CASRRTGVGEQYF. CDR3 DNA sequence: TGTGCCAGCAGGAGGACAGGGGTCGGGGAGCAGTACTTC.

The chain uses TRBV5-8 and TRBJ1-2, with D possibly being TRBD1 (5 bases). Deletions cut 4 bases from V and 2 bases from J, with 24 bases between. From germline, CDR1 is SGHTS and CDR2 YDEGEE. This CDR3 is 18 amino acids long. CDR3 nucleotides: TGTGCCAGCAGCCCCTTTTGGGGCCCCGGCCCGGCAAACTATGGCTACACCTTC. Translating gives CASSPFWGPGPANYGYTF.

Here the CDR3 reads CASSRRGPNSYEQYF. DNA for the CDR3: TGTGCCAGCAGCCGGCGGGGGCCCAATTCCTACGAGCAGTACTTC. V gene TRBV7-2 combines with J gene TRBJ2-7; possible D gene TRBD2, 7 bases. Germline V gene sequence: CDR1 SGHTA, CDR2 FQGNSA. V lost 5 bases and J 1 base, leaving 15 bases between the germline ends. The CDR3 covers 15 residues.

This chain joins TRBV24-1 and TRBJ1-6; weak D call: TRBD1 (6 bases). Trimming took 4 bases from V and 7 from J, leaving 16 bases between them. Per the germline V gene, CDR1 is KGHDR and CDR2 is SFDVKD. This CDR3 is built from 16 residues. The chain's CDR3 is CATSDPREGGNSPLHF. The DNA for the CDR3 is TGTGCCACCAGTGACCCCAGGGAAGGGGGAAATTCACCCCTCCACTTT.

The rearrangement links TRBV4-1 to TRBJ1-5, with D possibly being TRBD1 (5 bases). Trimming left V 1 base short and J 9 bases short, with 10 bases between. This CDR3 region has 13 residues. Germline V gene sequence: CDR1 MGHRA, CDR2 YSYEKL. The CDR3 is CASSQGGIWPQHF. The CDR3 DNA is TGCGCCAGCAGCCAAGGGGGCATTTGGCCCCAGCATTTT.

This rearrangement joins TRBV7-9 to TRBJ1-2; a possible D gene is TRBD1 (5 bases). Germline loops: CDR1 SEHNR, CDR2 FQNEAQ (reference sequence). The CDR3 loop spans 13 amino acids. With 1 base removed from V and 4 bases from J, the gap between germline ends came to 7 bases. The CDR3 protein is CASSLGGVYGYTF. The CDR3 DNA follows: TGTGCCAGCAGCTTAGGGGGCGTCTATGGCTACACCTTC. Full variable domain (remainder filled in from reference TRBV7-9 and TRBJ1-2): DTGVSQNPRHKITKRGQNVTFRCDPISEHNRLYWYRQTLGQGPEFLTYFQNEAQLEKSRLLSDRFSAERPKGSFSTLEIQRTEQGDSAMYLCASSLGGVYGYTFGSGTRLTVV.

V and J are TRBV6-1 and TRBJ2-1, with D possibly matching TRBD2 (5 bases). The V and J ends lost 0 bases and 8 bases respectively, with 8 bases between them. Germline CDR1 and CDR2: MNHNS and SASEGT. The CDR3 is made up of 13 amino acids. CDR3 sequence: CASSEAGAHEQFF. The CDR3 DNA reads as TGTGCCAGCAGTGAAGCGGGAGCCCATGAGCAGTTCTTC.

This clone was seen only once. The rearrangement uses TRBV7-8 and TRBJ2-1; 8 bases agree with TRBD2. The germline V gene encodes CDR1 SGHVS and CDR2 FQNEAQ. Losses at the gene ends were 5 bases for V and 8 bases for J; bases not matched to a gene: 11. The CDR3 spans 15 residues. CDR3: CASSRIGTSFDEQFF. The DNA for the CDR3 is TGTGCCAGCAGCCGGATCGGGACTAGTTTTGATGAGCAGTTCTTC. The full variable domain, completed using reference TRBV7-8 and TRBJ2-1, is GAGVSQSPRYKVAKRGQDVALRCDPISGHVSLFWYQQALGQGPEFLTYFQNEAQLDKSGLPSDRFFAERPEGSVSTLKIQRTQQEDSAVYLCASSRIGTSFDEQFFGPGTRLTVL.

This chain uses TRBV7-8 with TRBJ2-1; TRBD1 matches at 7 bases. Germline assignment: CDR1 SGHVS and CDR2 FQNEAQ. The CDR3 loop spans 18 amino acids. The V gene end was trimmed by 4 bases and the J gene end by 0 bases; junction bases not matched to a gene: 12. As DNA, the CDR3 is TGTGCCAGCAGCTCCGTCTGGGACAGTCCAAGCTCCTACAATGAGCAGTTCTTC. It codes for CASSSVWDSPSSYNEQFF.